This T cell receptor (beta chain) was identified during a study of early T cells in non-severe SARS-CoV-2 infection. V dropped 2 bases and J dropped 4; count of bases not matched to a gene: 5. This CDR3 has 15 amino acids. Germline V gives CDR1 SEHNR, CDR2 FQNEAQ (reference sequence). This clonotype was seen more than once but under ten times. Unique molecular identifiers were added to individual cDNA molecules. TCRdb processed the 5' RACE reads anew with MiXCR; each CDR3 protein has one entry. Of about 97,000 distinct CDR3 sequences listed, around 14% were seen once; the top ten hold about 5.7%. The V gene is TRBV7-9, the J gene TRBJ2-5; TRBD2 matches at 9 bases. The sequence was obtained from an adult who was a healthcare worker with PCR-confirmed SARS-CoV-2 infection or an uninfected control (not recorded which). The sequenced material came from whole blood. CDR3 sequence: CASSLSSGIAETQYF. The CDR3 DNA reads as TGTGCCAGCAGCTTATCTAGCGGGATCGCAGAGACCCAGTACTTC. The complete variable domain, with remaining parts taken from reference TRBV7-9 and TRBJ2-5, reads DTGVSQNPRHKITKRGQNVTFRCDPISEHNRLYWYRQTLGQGPEFLTYFQNEAQLEKSRLLSDRFSAERPKGSFSTLEIQRTEQGDSAMYLCASSLSSGIAETQYFGPGTRLLVL.